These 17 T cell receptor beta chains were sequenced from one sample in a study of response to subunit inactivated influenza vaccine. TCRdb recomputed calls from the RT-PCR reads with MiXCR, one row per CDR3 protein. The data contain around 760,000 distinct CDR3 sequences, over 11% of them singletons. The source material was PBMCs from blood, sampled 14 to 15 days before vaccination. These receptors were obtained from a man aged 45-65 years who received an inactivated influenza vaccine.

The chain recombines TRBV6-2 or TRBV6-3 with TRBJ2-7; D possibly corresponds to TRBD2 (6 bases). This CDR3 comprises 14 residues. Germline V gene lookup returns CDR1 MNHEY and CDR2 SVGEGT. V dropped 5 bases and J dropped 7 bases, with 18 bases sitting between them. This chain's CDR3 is CASSISEGLTEQYF. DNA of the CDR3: TGTGCCAGCAGTATCTCCGAGGGACTGACAGAGCAGTACTTC.

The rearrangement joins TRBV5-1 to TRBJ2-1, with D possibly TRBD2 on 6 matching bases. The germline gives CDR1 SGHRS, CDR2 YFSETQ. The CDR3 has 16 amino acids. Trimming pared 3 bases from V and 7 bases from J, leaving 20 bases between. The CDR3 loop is CASSSRLAGGRNEQFF. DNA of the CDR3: TGCGCCAGCAGCTCACGACTTGCCGGAGGGAGAAATGAGCAGTTCTTC.

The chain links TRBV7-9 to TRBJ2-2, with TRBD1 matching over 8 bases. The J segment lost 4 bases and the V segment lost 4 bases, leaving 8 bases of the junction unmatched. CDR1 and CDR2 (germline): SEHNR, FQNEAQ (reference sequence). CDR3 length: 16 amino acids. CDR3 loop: CASSSSFDRGTGELFF. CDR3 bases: TGTGCCAGCAGCTCTTCTTTTGACAGGGGCACCGGGGAGCTGTTTTTT.

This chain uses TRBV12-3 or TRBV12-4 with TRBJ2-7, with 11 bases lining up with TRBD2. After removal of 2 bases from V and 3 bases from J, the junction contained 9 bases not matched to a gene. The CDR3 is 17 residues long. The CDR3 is CASSLTRLAGNLYEQYF. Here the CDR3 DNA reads TGTGCCAGCAGTTTAACCCGACTAGCGGGGAACCTCTACGAGCAGTACTTC.

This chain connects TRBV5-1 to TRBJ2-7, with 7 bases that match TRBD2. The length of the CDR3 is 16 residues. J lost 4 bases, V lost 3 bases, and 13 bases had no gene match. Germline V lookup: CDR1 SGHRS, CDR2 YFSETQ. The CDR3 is CASSSTRGLNMYEQYF. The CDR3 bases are TGCGCCAGCAGCTCCACGCGGGGGTTAAATATGTACGAGCAGTACTTC.

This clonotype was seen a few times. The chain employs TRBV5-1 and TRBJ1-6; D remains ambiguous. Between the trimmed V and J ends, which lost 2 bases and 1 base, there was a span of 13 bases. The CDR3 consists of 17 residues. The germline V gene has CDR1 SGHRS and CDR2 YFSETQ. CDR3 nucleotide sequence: TGCGCCAGCAGCTTAATTTCTCGGCCGTCCTATAATTCACCCCTCCACTTT. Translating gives CASSLISRPSYNSPLHF.

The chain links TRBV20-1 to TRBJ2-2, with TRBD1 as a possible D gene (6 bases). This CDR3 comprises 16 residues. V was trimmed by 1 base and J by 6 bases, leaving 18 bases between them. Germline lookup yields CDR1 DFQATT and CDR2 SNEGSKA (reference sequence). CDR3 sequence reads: CSARGTGLHVSGELFF. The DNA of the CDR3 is TGCAGTGCTAGAGGAACAGGGCTCCATGTTTCCGGGGAGCTGTTTTTT.

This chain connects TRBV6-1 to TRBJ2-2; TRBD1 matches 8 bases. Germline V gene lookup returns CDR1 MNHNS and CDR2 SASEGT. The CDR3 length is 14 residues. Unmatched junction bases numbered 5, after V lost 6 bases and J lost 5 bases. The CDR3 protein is CASRPDRETGELFF. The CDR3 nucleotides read TGTGCCAGCAGGCCGGACAGGGAGACCGGGGAGCTGTTTTTT.

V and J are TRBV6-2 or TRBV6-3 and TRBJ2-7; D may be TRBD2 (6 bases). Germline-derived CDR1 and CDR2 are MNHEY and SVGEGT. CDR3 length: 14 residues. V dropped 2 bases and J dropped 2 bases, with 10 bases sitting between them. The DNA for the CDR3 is TGTGCCAGCAGTTACAGGGACTGGGCCTACGAGCAGTACTTC. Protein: CASSYRDWAYEQYF.

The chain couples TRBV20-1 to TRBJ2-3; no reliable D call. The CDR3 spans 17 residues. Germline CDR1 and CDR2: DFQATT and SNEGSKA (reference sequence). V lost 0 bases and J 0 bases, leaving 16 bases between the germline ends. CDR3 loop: CSARDMLNPTSTDTQYF. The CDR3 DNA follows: TGCAGTGCTAGAGATATGCTGAACCCCACTAGCACAGATACGCAGTATTTT.

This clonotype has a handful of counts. CDR3 nucleotides: TGTGCCACCAGCGGATCTTTACTAGCGGGGGGGCGGCAGTTCTTC. Translating it yields CATSGSLLAGGRQFF. The chain employs TRBV15 and TRBJ2-1; 13 bases match TRBD2. V dropped 5 bases and J dropped 12; count of bases not matched to a gene: 10. CDR3 length: 15 residues. Germline V gene lookup returns CDR1 LNHNV and CDR2 YYDKDF (reference sequence).

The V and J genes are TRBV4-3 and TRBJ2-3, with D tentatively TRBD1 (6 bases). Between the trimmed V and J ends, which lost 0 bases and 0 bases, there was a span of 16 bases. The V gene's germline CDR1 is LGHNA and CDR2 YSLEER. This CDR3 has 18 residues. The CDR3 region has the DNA TGCGCCAGCAGCCAAGATCTATTGCGCCAGGGGAGCACAGATACGCAGTATTTT. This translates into CASSQDLLRQGSTDTQYF.

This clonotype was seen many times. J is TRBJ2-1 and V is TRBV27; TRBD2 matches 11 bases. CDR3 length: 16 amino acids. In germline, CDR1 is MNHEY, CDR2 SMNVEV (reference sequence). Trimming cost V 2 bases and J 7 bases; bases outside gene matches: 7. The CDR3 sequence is CASSLGSSGRLNEQFF. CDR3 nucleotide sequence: TGTGCCAGCAGTTTAGGGTCTAGCGGGAGGCTGAATGAGCAGTTCTTC.

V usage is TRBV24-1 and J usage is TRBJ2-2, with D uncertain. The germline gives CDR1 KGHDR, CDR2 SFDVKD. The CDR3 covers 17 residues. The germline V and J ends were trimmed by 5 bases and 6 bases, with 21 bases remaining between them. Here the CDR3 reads CATSGADREKFSGELFF. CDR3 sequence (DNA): TGTGCCACCAGTGGGGCGGACCGAGAGAAGTTTTCCGGGGAGCTGTTTTTT.

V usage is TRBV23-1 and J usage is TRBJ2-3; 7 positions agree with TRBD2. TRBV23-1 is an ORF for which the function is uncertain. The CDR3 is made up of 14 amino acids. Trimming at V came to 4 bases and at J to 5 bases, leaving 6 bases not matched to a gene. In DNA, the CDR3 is TGCGCCAGCAGTCGGCGGGAGAGAGAAGATACGCAGTATTTT. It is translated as CASSRREREDTQYF.

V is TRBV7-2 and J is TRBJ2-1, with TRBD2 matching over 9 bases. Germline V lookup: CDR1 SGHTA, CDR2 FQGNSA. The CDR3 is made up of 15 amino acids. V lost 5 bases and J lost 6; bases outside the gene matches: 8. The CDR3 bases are TGTGCCAGCAGCAAAGCTAGCGGGATTGGCAATGAGCAGTTCTTC. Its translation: CASSKASGIGNEQFF.

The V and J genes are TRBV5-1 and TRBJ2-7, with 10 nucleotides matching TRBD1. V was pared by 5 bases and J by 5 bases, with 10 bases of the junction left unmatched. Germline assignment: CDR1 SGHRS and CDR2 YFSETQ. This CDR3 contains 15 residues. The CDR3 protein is CASSWTGGPMNEQYF. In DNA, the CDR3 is TGCGCCAGCAGTTGGACAGGGGGTCCAATGAACGAGCAGTACTTC.